This T cell receptor (beta chain) comes out of a study of CD8 T cells in Susac syndrome (dated by TCRdb to the late 2010s). Some background on the complete study: Repertoire sequencing was used to test whether CD8+ T cell activation and differentiation in Susac syndrome was antigen driven. The clonality of the CD8+ T cell repertoire was compared across more than 9 healthy donors, roughly 14 Susac syndrome patients and under 19 multiple sclerosis patients.

The study at large found these results: The study acknowledged that relatively few individuals were included in the TCR sequencing and HLA analysis.

The CDR3 starts with the cysteine, ends with the phenylalanine, and has 16 residues. The CDR3 DNA has 48 bases and is translated from base 1. As encoded in the germline V gene (reference sequence), CDR1 is SEHNR while CDR2 is FQNEAQ. V sheds 5 bases and J sheds 2 bases, leaving 13 bases between their ends. Note on this clonotype: What antigen it recognizes has not been identified. There are no base qualities to consult, and no much larger clone falls within one base.

Peripheral blood CD8+ and CD4+ T cells from healthy donors, Susac syndrome patients and multiple sclerosis patients were profiled by high-throughput TCR beta sequencing. The multiple sclerosis controls were treatment-naive patients whose relapsing-remitting disease, either stable or active, fulfilled the revised McDonald criteria. Bulk CD8+ and CD4+ T cells were purified magnetically by negative isolation, whereas CD8+ TEMRA cells were enriched by FACS. Blood was drawn into EDTA tubes, processed within 24 hours, and PBMCs were isolated by density gradient centrifugation. PBMCs destined for TCR sequencing were cryopreserved in liquid nitrogen and later thawed in a 37 °C water bath. The sorted or isolated CD4+, CD8+ and CD8+ TEMRA cells had a purity of 90% or higher. RNA was extracted with the RNeasy kit and about 0.5 to 1 ug was reverse transcribed using random hexamers. The immunoSEQ multiplex PCR assay, which covers 54 Vbeta and 13 Jbeta segments, was used to amplify TCR beta CDR3 regions. To correct PCR amplification bias, a synthetic template baseline was used for both primer optimization and computational correction. Per the source publication's procedure: Reads were annotated to V, D and J genes per IMGT and analyzed with immunoSEQ Analyzer, keeping only productive sequences. To calculate clonality, Shannon entropy was normalized by log2 of the number of productive unique sequences and then subtracted from one. For each patient and control, public and private clones were evaluated within the 100 most prevalent clones. Clones were defined as Susac-specific when absent from the healthy and MS cohorts, from about a thousand published viral clones and from other ImmuneACCESS disease sequences. In TCRdb, the public reads were trimmed at Q25 with fastp and aligned with MiXCR, with productive beta chains retained. CDR3 protein duplicates are merged, each entry listing the most common genes and DNA. The V and J calls here are based on TCRdb, not the publication. Across this sample there are 160,000 or so distinct CDR3 sequences, with roughly 94% seen only once. Jointly, the top ten make up just over 0.2% of the sample.

The material sequenced was CD8+ T cells from PBMCs. The clonotype was recovered from a human donor with multiple sclerosis. The rearranged segments are TRBV7-9 and TRBJ2-6; TRBD2 is a weak D gene call, 6 bases matching. The sequenced DNA: TGTGCCAGCAGCGGGGTGAAGCGGGCTGGGGCCAACGTCCTGACTTTC. Protein translation: CASSGVKRAGANVLTF.